The following is a T cell receptor beta chain sequence with its context. The data derive from a study of blood T cell repertoires in COVID-19. Measured with immunoSEQ multiplex PCR; TCRdb has only the in-frame clones, and not every one. The table includes 110,000 to 150,000 clones, over 75% detected once. This CDR3 has 15 amino acids. Germline V gene data show CDR1 as MDHEN and CDR2 as SYDVKM. J was trimmed by 7 bases and V by 2 bases; bases with no gene match: 6. The chain uses TRBV28 and TRBJ2-1; the match to TRBD2 covers 9 bases. Material: peripheral blood. This receptor was taken from a woman in her fifties or sixties with active COVID-19. This chain's CDR3 is CASSLGASGINEQFF. CDR3 nucleotides: TGTGCCAGCAGTTTAGGGGCTAGCGGGATTAATGAGCAGTTCTTC.